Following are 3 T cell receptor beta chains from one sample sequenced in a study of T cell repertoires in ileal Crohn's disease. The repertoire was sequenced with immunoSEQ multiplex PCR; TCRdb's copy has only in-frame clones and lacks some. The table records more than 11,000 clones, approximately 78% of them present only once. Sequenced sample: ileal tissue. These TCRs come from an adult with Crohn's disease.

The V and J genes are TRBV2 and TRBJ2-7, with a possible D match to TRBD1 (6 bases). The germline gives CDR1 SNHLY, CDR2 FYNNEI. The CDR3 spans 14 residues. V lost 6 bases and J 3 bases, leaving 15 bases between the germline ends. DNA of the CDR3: TGTGCCAGCAGCATAAACCGGGACAACTACGAGCAGTACTTC. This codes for CASSINRDNYEQYF.

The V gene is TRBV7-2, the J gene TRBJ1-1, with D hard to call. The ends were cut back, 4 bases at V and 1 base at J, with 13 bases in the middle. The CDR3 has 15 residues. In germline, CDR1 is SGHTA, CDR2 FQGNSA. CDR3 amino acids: CASSSFLSSNTEAFF. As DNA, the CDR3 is TGTGCCAGCAGCTCTTTCTTATCGTCGAACACTGAAGCTTTCTTT.

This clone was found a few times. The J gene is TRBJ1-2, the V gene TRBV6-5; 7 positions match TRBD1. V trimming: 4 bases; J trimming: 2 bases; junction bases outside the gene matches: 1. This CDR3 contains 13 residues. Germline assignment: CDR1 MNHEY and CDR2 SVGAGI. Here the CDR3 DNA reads TGTGCCAGCAGTTCACAGGGGAACTATGGCTACACCTTC. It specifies CASSSQGNYGYTF.